The clone carrying this TCR beta chain came up a few times. The antigen remains undetermined. The entry originates in a study of T cell responses to AZD1222 COVID-19 vaccine. Findings and limits, study-wide: At baseline, seropositivity was found in only five or six AZD1222 recipients. Females made up more of the donors, who were largely white British, and clonal diversity may have come out too low. Spike-specific TCRs gained breadth and depth after people received two AZD1222 doses.

V was clipped by 6 bases and J by 0 bases, with 18 bases between them. The CDR3 is 16 amino acids. Looked up from germline, CDR1 is SEHNR and CDR2 is FQNEAQ (reference sequence). TCRdb's table, derived via immunoSEQ multiplex PCR, lists solely in-frame clones and lacks some. The sample lists approximately 170,000 clones, roughly 92% seen once, with roughly 1.5% in the top ten. The receptor comes from an adult in good health. V usage is TRBV7-9 and J usage is TRBJ2-7; D may be TRBD1 (6 bases). Specimen: peripheral blood, collected on day 0 of AZD1222 vaccination. The CDR3 DNA sequence: TGTGCCAGCAGAGCCGCTGGGGGCTTAAGCTCCTACGAGCAGTACTTC. Encoded protein: CASRAAGGLSSYEQYF.